The 6 T cell receptor beta chains in this list originate from one sample, sequenced in a study of shared clonotypes between healthy human individuals. In the naive CD8 group, cells lacked CD45RO and were positively selected for CCR7, so terminally differentiated effector memory CD45RA+ cells were left out. TCRdb keeps only in-frame clones here, not all; method: immunoSEQ multiplex PCR. The table lists about 2.1 million clones, 90% to 95% of them singletons. Sequencing was carried out using naive CD8+ T cells from PBMCs. Receptors originate from a young man in good health. Some clones in this sample may be carry-over from other donors' samples.

The V and J genes are TRBV7-2 and TRBJ2-3; no firm D call. Between the trimmed V and J ends, which lost 4 bases and 1 base, there was a span of 6 bases. Germline CDR1 reads SGHTA; CDR2 reads FQGNSA. The CDR3 extends over 13 amino acids. CDR3 in amino acids: CASSSGGTDTQYF. The CDR3 DNA sequence: TGTGCCAGCAGCTCGGGTGGCACAGATACGCAGTATTTT.

In regard to this clone: The sample holds other DNA sequences that translate to the same CDR3. The J gene is TRBJ2-3, the V gene TRBV9; no clear D gene. The CDR3 covers 13 residues. Germline values: CDR1 SGDLS, CDR2 YYNGEE. Trimming cost V 4 bases and J 5 bases, with 11 bases left between them. CDR3 in amino acids: CASSPRLGDTQYF. For the CDR3, the DNA is TGTGCCAGCAGCCCCAGGCTCGGAGATACGCAGTATTTT. The full variable domain, rest sourced from reference TRBV9 and TRBJ2-3, is DSGVTQTPKHLITATGQRVTLRCSPRSGDLSVYWYQQSLDQGLQFLIQYYNGEERAKGNILERFSAQQFPDLHSELNLSSLELGDSALYFCASSPRLGDTQYFGPGTRLTVL.

The genes are TRBV27 and TRBJ1-1; 7 bases agree with TRBD1. Germline assignment: CDR1 MNHEY and CDR2 SMNVEV (reference sequence). The V segment lost 5 bases and the J segment 0 bases; nucleotides outside the gene matches: 12. The CDR3 is 17 residues long. The CDR3 bases are TGTGCCAGCAGTCCTTCAGGGGGTGACGCCATGAACACTGAAGCTTTCTTT. Amino acids: CASSPSGGDAMNTEAFF.

The gene calls are TRBV18 and TRBJ1-2, with D maybe TRBD1 (5 bases). CDR1 is KGHSH and CDR2 is LQKENI in the germline V gene. This CDR3 spans 18 amino acids. The V end lost 2 bases, the J end lost 6 bases, and 25 bases lay between the germline ends. In nucleotides, the CDR3 is TGTGCCAGCTCACCAGTCGGAACGGGGGATATAGTGTTGAATGGCTACACCTTC. Protein sequence: CASSPVGTGDIVLNGYTF.

The chain links TRBV7-9 to TRBJ2-1; tentative D call: TRBD2 (7 bases). Trimming removed 1 base from V and 6 bases from J, with 22 bases in between. The CDR3 sequence is 18 residues long. The germline V gene encodes CDR1 SEHNR and CDR2 FQNEAQ (reference sequence). The CDR3 loop is CASSLGDWGAGAPNEQFF. Written as DNA, the CDR3 is TGTGCCAGCAGCTTAGGCGATTGGGGGGCGGGAGCGCCCAATGAGCAGTTCTTC.

This chain connects TRBV9 to TRBJ2-1; D could derive from TRBD1 or TRBD2 (5 bases each). The ends were cut back, 3 bases at V and 1 base at J, with 11 bases in the middle. This CDR3 spans 15 amino acids. Germline V CDR1 and CDR2: SGDLS, YYNGEE. Written as DNA, the CDR3 is TGTGCCAGCAGCGGGGGACCCGGTTCCTACAATGAGCAGTTCTTC. The encoded protein is CASSGGPGSYNEQFF.